The 31 T cell receptor beta chains below were found in one sample sequenced in a study of long-term antiretroviral therapy in people with HIV. Researchers report immunoSEQ v3.0 was run at survey level. The protocol was immunoSEQ multiplex PCR, while the TCRdb copy is restricted to in-frame clones and leaves out a portion. Here the sample spans fewer than 55,000 clones, about 95% being singletons. The sequencing here drew on unsorted PBMCs, taken 3.7 years after starting antiretroviral therapy. Source of these receptors: a woman aged 45-65 years with HIV.

This sequence joins TRBV6-6 and TRBJ2-7; TRBD1 matches at 8 bases. Germline V lookup: CDR1 MNHNY, CDR2 SVGAGI (reference sequence). This CDR3 spans 14 amino acids. Losses at the gene ends were 6 bases for V and 2 bases for J; bases not matched to a gene: 6. CDR3 DNA sequence: TGTGCCAGCAGAGCCGGGACAGGACCCTACGAGCAGTACTTC. Its translation: CASRAGTGPYEQYF.

V gene TRBV9 combines with J gene TRBJ2-1, with D perhaps TRBD1 or TRBD2 (5 bases each). Trimming took off 4 bases at V and 2 bases at J, with 16 bases between the two ends. Germline CDR1 is SGDLS and CDR2 is YYNGEE. The CDR3 is 16 residues long. CDR3 protein: CASSNQKGPAYNEQFF. DNA of the CDR3: TGTGCCAGCAGCAACCAAAAGGGACCAGCCTACAATGAGCAGTTCTTC.

The chain recombines TRBV20-1 with TRBJ1-1; D is unresolved. The CDR3 loop spans 11 amino acids. With 1 base removed from V and 2 bases from J, the gap between germline ends came to 2 bases. CDR1 and CDR2 (germline): DFQATT, SNEGSKA (reference sequence). The CDR3 DNA is TGCAGTGCTAGAGGAAACACTGAAGCTTTCTTT. Residues: CSARGNTEAFF.

In nucleotides, the CDR3 is TGTGCCAGCAGTTCGGGGTCCGGGGACGGCGGTTATGGGGGCTACACCTTC. The encoded protein is CASSSGSGDGGYGGYTF. The chain combines TRBV27 with TRBJ1-2, with D possibly TRBD1 on 5 matching bases. CDR1 is MNHEY, CDR2 SMNVEV, per germline (reference sequence). The ends were cut back, 4 bases at V and 8 bases at J, with 26 bases in the middle. The CDR3 extends over 17 amino acids.

V and J are TRBV9 and TRBJ2-3, with TRBD1 identical over 7 bases. Looked up from germline, CDR1 is SGDLS and CDR2 is YYNGEE. V gave up 2 bases and J gave up 1 base; unmatched junction bases: 4. This CDR3 is built from 15 residues. The CDR3, as DNA: TGTGCCAGCAGCGTGACAGGGACGGGCACAGATACGCAGTATTTT. Protein: CASSVTGTGTDTQYF.

The rearrangement joins TRBV6-5 to TRBJ2-1; TRBD2 matches at 8 bases. The germline V gene encodes CDR1 MNHEY and CDR2 SVGAGI. The trim removed 4 bases at V and 2 bases at J, leaving 4 bases unmatched. This CDR3 has 15 amino acids. CDR3 amino acids: CASSLDSGAYNEQFF. The CDR3 nucleotides read TGTGCCAGCAGTTTAGATAGCGGGGCCTACAATGAGCAGTTCTTC.

The chain employs TRBV9 and TRBJ1-1; TRBD1 is a possible D gene (5 bases). This CDR3 has 16 amino acids. The germline V and J ends were trimmed by 4 bases and 0 bases, with 16 bases remaining between them. Germline V gene sequence: CDR1 SGDLS, CDR2 YYNGEE. The CDR3 DNA sequence: TGTGCCAGCAGCCCATCGTTTGGGGCTTTGAACACTGAAGCTTTCTTT. Amino acids: CASSPSFGALNTEAFF. Full variable domain (rest looked up from reference TRBV9 and TRBJ1-1): DSGVTQTPKHLITATGQRVTLRCSPRSGDLSVYWYQQSLDQGLQFLIQYYNGEERAKGNILERFSAQQFPDLHSELNLSSLELGDSALYFCASSPSFGALNTEAFFGQGTRLTVV.

The chain employs TRBV7-6 and TRBJ1-1; TRBD1 matches at 9 bases. With 5 bases clipped from V and 10 bases from J, the junction kept 11 bases outside the gene matches. Germline CDR1 SGHVS, CDR2 FNYEAQ. The CDR3 extends over 14 amino acids. In DNA, the CDR3 is TGTGCCAGCAGCCCTTCCGGGACAGGGAAGGGAGCTTTCTTT. This sequence encodes CASSPSGTGKGAFF. The full variable domain, its missing parts supplied by reference TRBV7-6 and TRBJ1-1, is GAGVSQSPRYKVTKRGQDVALRCDPISGHVSLYWYRQALGQGPEFLTYFNYEAQQDKSGLPNDRFSAERPEGSISTLTIQRTEQRDSAMYRCASSPSGTGKGAFFGQGTRLTVV.

This clone was detected only once. CDR3 nucleotide sequence: TGTGCCAGCAGTTTATTTCCGCCCCCTTACGAGCAGTACTTC. Its translation is CASSLFPPPYEQYF. The genes are TRBV27 and TRBJ2-7; D unclear. V lost 1 base to trimming and J lost 4 bases, with 11 bases between them. The CDR3 runs 14 residues. Germline CDR1 is MNHEY and CDR2 is SMNVEV (reference sequence).

This clone was seen only once. The CDR3 spells CASSKGTENSPLHF. The CDR3 DNA follows: TGTGCCAGCAGTAAGGGGACTGAAAATTCACCCCTCCACTTT. V usage is TRBV6-5 and J usage is TRBJ1-6; D is perhaps TRBD1 (5 bases). The germline gives CDR1 MNHEY, CDR2 SVGAGI. V gave up 5 bases and J gave up 7 bases, with 12 bases separating them. The length of the CDR3 is 14 residues.

The chain links TRBV14 to TRBJ1-3; perhaps TRBD1 as D (5 bases). In germline, CDR1 is SGHDN, CDR2 FVKESK. This CDR3 comprises 16 residues. Between the trimmed V and J ends, which lost 0 bases and 0 bases, there was a span of 9 bases. Here the CDR3 reads CASSQDLTGSGNTIYF. CDR3 bases: TGTGCCAGCAGCCAAGATCTAACAGGCTCTGGAAACACCATATATTTT.

The chain is built from TRBV7-2 and TRBJ2-3; the match to TRBD2 covers 8 bases. The CDR3 sequence is 16 residues long. V lost 1 base to trimming and J lost 7 bases; unmatched junction nucleotides: 10. Germline assignment: CDR1 SGHTA and CDR2 FQGNSA. In DNA form, the CDR3 reads TGTGCCAGCAGCTTAGTAGATAGCGGGGTCAGAAATACGCAGTATTTT. Translating gives CASSLVDSGVRNTQYF.

Of note for this clone: The sample carries other DNA sequences with the same CDR3. CDR3 in amino acids: CASSLSLVTAPLHF. The CDR3 nucleotides are TGTGCCAGCAGTCTCTCTCTCGTCACGGCACCCCTCCACTTT. V gene TRBV14 combines with J gene TRBJ1-6, with no clear D. CDR1 and CDR2 from the germline V gene are SGHDN and FVKESK. CDR3 size: 14 residues. Trimming stripped 6 bases from V and 11 bases from J, with 17 bases between.

The J gene is TRBJ2-7, the V gene TRBV7-3, with 14 bases aligning to TRBD2. V gave up 5 bases and J gave up 0 bases; unmatched junction bases: 6. Germline V gene lookup returns CDR1 SGHTA and CDR2 FQGTGA. CDR3 length: 17 residues. CDR3 region: CASSKRGLAGDSYEQYF. CDR3 coding DNA: TGTGCCAGCAGCAAAAGGGGACTAGCGGGGGACTCCTACGAGCAGTACTTC.

The V and J genes are TRBV5-1 and TRBJ1-1; D not certain. Germline values: CDR1 SGHRS, CDR2 YFSETQ. The CDR3 covers 14 residues. Trimming pared 8 bases from V and 0 bases from J, leaving 14 bases between. The CDR3 DNA reads TGCGCCAGTAAGTACACAGACGTGAACACTGAAGCTTTCTTT. As protein: CASKYTDVNTEAFF.

This clone was seen only once. The rearrangement joins TRBV9 to TRBJ2-7; 8 nucleotides agree with TRBD1. CDR3 length: 15 amino acids. Trimming at V came to 3 bases and at J to 1 base, leaving 6 bases not matched to a gene. CDR1 is SGDLS, CDR2 YYNGEE, per germline. The CDR3 DNA follows: TGTGCCAGCAGCGCCGCAGACAGGGGATCCTACGAGCAGTACTTC. This gives the protein CASSAADRGSYEQYF. Variable domain in full (rest from reference TRBV9 and TRBJ2-7): DSGVTQTPKHLITATGQRVTLRCSPRSGDLSVYWYQQSLDQGLQFLIQYYNGEERAKGNILERFSAQQFPDLHSELNLSSLELGDSALYFCASSAADRGSYEQYFGPGTRLTVT.

The chain carries TRBV9 and TRBJ1-2; no firm D call. Germline loops: CDR1 SGDLS, CDR2 YYNGEE. V was pared by 0 bases and J by 2 bases, with 8 bases between. CDR3 size: 14 residues. The CDR3 sequence is CASSVAHGNYGYTF. CDR3 DNA: TGTGCCAGCAGCGTAGCTCACGGGAACTATGGCTACACCTTC.

The chain links TRBV13 to TRBJ1-2; D is unresolved. The CDR3 is 16 residues long. The V gene's germline CDR1 is PRHDT and CDR2 FYEKMQ (reference sequence). V lost 2 bases, J lost 3 bases, and 16 bases lay in between. This CDR3 is CASSLNYGGPDYGYTF. As DNA, the CDR3 is TGTGCCAGCAGCTTAAATTATGGCGGGCCCGACTATGGCTACACCTTC.

The CDR3 loop reads CASSLATPERSTDTQYF. The DNA of the CDR3 is TGTGCCAGCAGCCTCGCCACCCCGGAAAGGTCCACAGATACGCAGTATTTT. The J gene is TRBJ2-3, the V gene TRBV5-6; D not resolved. The CDR3 has 17 residues. Between the trimmed V and J ends, which lost 4 bases and 2 bases, there was a span of 20 bases. Germline CDR1 SGHDT, CDR2 YYEEEE.

J is TRBJ2-7 and V is TRBV5-1; the D gene is possibly TRBD2 (6 bases). Germline V gene data show CDR1 as SGHRS and CDR2 as YFSETQ. This CDR3 has 15 residues. Trimming removed 0 bases from V and 0 bases from J, with 10 bases in between. CDR3 in DNA: TGCGCCAGCAGCTTGGAGGAGGGCGGCTCCTACGAGCAGTACTTC. This codes for CASSLEEGGSYEQYF.

This sequence joins TRBV4-2 and TRBJ1-5; D not certain. This CDR3 spans 18 amino acids. Trimming left V 1 base short and J 7 bases short, with 23 bases between. Per the germline V gene, CDR1 is LGHNA and CDR2 is YNFKEQ. The DNA of the CDR3 is TGTGCCAGCAGCCAAGGCCCGATCGGAGGAGGGAGGAGGCAGCCCCAGCATTTT. It codes for CASSQGPIGGGRRQPQHF.

V gene TRBV27 combines with J gene TRBJ2-1, with 7 bases identical to TRBD1. The junction had 7 bases not matched to a gene; V was cut back by 5 bases and J by 0 bases. Germline loops: CDR1 MNHEY, CDR2 SMNVEV (reference sequence). This CDR3 contains 16 residues. CDR3 in DNA: TGTGCCAGCAGTATCGGACAGGTATTCTCCTACAATGAGCAGTTCTTC. Its protein is CASSIGQVFSYNEQFF.

The chain joins TRBV27 to TRBJ1-2; possibly TRBD1 for D (6 bases). CDR1 and CDR2 from the germline V gene are MNHEY and SMNVEV (reference sequence). CDR3 length: 13 residues. The V end lost 5 bases, the J end lost 6 bases, and 13 bases lay between the germline ends. The CDR3 loop is CASSPLTGDGYTF. As DNA, the CDR3 is TGTGCCAGCAGTCCCCTGACAGGCGATGGCTACACCTTC.

The V gene is TRBV10-3, the J gene TRBJ2-7; weak D call: TRBD1 (5 bases). Trimming took off 7 bases at V and 2 bases at J, with 12 bases between the two ends. The CDR3 extends over 13 amino acids. Germline V gene lookup returns CDR1 ENHRY and CDR2 SYGVKD. This CDR3 reads CAINQGGPYEQYF. As DNA, the CDR3 is TGTGCCATCAATCAGGGCGGACCCTACGAGCAGTACTTC.

The V call is TRBV18, the J call TRBJ2-5; TRBD1 matches 8 bases. V was pared by 4 bases and J by 3 bases, with 4 bases of the junction left unmatched. The CDR3 spans 14 residues. Germline CDR1 and CDR2: KGHSH and LQKENI. The CDR3 here is CASSRTGPKETQYF. In DNA, the CDR3 is TGTGCCAGCTCACGGACAGGGCCAAAAGAGACCCAGTACTTC.

This clone was seen a single time. V gene TRBV5-1 combines with J gene TRBJ1-2, with 7 bases matching TRBD1. CDR1 is SGHRS, CDR2 YFSETQ, per germline. J was trimmed by 6 bases and V by 4 bases; bases with no gene match: 12. CDR3 length equals 15 residues. CDR3 amino acids: CASSDTGDGADGYTF. For the CDR3, the DNA is TGCGCCAGCAGCGACACAGGGGATGGAGCAGATGGCTACACCTTC.

The rearrangement uses TRBV25-1 and TRBJ1-1; TRBD1 aligns across 8 bases. Germline V gene sequence: CDR1 MGHDK, CDR2 SYGVNS. V lost 5 bases to trimming and J lost 3 bases; unmatched junction nucleotides: 5. The CDR3 spans 14 residues. DNA of the CDR3: TGTGCCAGCAGTCGGACAGGGAGGGACACTGAAGCTTTCTTT. It specifies CASSRTGRDTEAFF.

V gene TRBV14 combines with J gene TRBJ2-7; D not resolved. The CDR3 consists of 13 residues. Trimming removed 4 bases at V and 0 bases at J, with 7 bases between. From germline, CDR1 is SGHDN and CDR2 FVKESK. The CDR3 nucleotides are TGTGCCAGCAGCCTGTACAGCTCCTACGAGCAGTACTTC. This gives the protein CASSLYSSYEQYF.

The chain uses TRBV5-4 and TRBJ1-5, with D tentatively TRBD1 (5 bases). CDR1 is SGHNT, CDR2 YYREEE, per germline (reference sequence). Trimming left V 2 bases short and J 5 bases short, with 8 bases between. The length of the CDR3 is 13 residues. CDR3 sequence reads: CASSFDRDQPQHF. The CDR3, as DNA: TGTGCCAGCAGCTTCGACAGAGATCAGCCCCAGCATTTT. The full variable domain, rest sourced from reference TRBV5-4 and TRBJ1-5, is ETGVTQSPTHLIKTRGQQVTLRCSSQSGHNTVSWYQQALGQGPQFIFQYYREEENGRGNFPPRFSGLQFPNYSSELNVNALELDDSALYLCASSFDRDQPQHFGDGTRLSIL.

This chain joins TRBV6-6 and TRBJ2-7, with 7 bases lining up with TRBD1. Germline-derived CDR1 and CDR2 are MNHNY and SVGAGI (reference sequence). V lost 0 bases, J lost 5 bases, and 4 bases stayed unmatched. The CDR3 extends over 14 amino acids. The CDR3 loop is CASSYSDRVNEQYF. The DNA for the CDR3 is TGTGCCAGCAGTTACTCAGACAGGGTTAACGAGCAGTACTTC.

This chain links TRBV30 with TRBJ2-5; 7 bases are a match to TRBD2. V dropped 0 bases and J dropped 0; count of bases not matched to a gene: 4. This CDR3 has 15 residues. The germline V gene encodes CDR1 GTSNPN and CDR2 SVGIG (reference sequence). The CDR3 coding sequence is TGTGCCTGGAGTGTACTTCGGGGGGACCAAGAGACCCAGTACTTC. It codes for CAWSVLRGDQETQYF. Using reference TRBV30 and TRBJ2-5 for the parts outside the CDR3, the full variable domain is SQTIHQWPATLVQPVGSPLSLECTVEGTSNPNLYWYRQAAGRGLQLLFYSVGIGQISSEVPQNLSASRPQDRQFILSSKKLLLSDSGFYLCAWSVLRGDQETQYFGPGTRLLVL.